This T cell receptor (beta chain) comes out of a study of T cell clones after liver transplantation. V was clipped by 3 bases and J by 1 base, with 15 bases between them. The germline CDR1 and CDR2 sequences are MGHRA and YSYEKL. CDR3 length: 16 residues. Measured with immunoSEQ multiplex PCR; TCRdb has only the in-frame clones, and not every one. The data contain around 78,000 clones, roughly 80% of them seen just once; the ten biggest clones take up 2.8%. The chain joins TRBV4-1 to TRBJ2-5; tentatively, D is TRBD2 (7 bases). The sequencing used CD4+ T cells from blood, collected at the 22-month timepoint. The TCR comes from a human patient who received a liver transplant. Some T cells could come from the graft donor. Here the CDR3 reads CASSQDTRGGQETQYF. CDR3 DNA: TGCGCCAGCAGCCAGGATACTAGGGGGGGCCAAGAGACCCAGTACTTC.